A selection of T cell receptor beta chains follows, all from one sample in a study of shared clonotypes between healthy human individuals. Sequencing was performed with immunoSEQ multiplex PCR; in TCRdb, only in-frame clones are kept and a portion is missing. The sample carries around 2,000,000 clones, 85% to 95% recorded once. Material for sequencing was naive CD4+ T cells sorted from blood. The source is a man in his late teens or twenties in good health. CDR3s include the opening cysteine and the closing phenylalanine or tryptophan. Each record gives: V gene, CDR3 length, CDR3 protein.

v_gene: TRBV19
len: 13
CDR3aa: CASRLAGTDTQYF

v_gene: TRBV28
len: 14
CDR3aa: CASSPTGMYEKLFF

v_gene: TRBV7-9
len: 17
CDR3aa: CASTGPAGVANTGELFF

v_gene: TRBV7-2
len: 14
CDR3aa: CASSLTGMVETQYF

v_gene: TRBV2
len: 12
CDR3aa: CASSTSGTGQYF

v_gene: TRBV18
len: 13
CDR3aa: CASSPRDPYEQYF

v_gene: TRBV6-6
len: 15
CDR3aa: CASSYSNDRAYEQYF

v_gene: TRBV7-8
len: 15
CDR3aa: CASSLSFAVGTEAFF

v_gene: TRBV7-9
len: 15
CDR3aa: CASSLAGGSTDTQYF

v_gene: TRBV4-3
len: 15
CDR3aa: CASSHLGTDQETQYF

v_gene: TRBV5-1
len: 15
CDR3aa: CASSLEQGPGNTIYF

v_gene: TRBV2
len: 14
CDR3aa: CASVAGGLSATQYF

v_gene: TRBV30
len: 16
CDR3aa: CAWSVTGGKNQETQYF

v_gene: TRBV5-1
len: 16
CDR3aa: CASSLAGSSSTDTQYF

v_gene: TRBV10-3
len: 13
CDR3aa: CAISEPETDVSYF

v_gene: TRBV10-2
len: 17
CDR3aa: CASSEWTGGSSSYEQYF

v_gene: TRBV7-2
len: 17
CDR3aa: CASSLTGPVFTAGELFF

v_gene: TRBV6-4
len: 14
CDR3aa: CASSFDSGNSPLHF

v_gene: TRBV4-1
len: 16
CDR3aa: CASSQGGTTAPHEQYF

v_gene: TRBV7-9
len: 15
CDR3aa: CASSAGTLTQETQYF

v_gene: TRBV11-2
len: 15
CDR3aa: CASRQVPGASYEQYF

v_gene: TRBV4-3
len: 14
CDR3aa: CASSQFPKSYGYTF

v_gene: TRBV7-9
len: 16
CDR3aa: CASSSETAVYNSPLHF

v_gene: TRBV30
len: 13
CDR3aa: CAWSKDGYQPQHF

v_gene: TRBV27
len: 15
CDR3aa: CASSTRQGNNSPLHF

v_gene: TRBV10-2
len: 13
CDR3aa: CASSRLVGDTQYF

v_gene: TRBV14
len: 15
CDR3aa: CASSPTRTAVDTQYF

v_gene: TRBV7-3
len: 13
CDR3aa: CASSLDLNNEQFF

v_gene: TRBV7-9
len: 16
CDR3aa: CASSPRQGEAKNIQYF

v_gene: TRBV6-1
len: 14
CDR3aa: CASMAGGRGDTQYF

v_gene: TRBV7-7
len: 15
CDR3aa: CASSPPGVGAETQYF

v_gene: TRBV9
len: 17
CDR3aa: CASSEAPRAGGYNEQFF

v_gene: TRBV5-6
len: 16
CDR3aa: CASSWWTGDLHQPQHF

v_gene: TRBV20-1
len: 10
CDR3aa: CSASSEKLFF

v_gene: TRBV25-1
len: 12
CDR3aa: CASRGQNTEAFF

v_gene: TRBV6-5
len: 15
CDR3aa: CASSSGREVGEKLFF

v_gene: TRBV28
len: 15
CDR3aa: CASTNLRAGFHEQYF

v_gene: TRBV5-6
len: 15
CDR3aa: CASSLSGILSYEQYF

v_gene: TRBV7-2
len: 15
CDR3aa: CASSVGTSVLTEQYF

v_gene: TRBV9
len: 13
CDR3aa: CASSTGFSYEQYF

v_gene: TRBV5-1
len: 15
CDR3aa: CASSLGPPPNYGYTF

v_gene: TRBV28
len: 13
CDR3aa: CASSAGTGVGYTF

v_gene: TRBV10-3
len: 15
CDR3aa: CAISEDRVGNQPQHF

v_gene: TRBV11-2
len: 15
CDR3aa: CASSLAGGLGNTIYF

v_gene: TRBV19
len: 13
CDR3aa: CASTQGGSTPLHF

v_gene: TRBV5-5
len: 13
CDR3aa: CASSFGDRIEAFF

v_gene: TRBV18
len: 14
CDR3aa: CASSLGQSYNEQFF

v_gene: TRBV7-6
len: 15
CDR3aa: CASSPAGGLTDTQYF

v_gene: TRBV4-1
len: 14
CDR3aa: CASSQPDRNTEAFF

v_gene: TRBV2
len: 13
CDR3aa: CAVREGAPYEQYF

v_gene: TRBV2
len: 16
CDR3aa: CASSEEGGPSTDTQYF

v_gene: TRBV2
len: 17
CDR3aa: CASSVGQGGTTNEKLFF

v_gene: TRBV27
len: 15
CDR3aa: CASLRLAGSSYEQYF